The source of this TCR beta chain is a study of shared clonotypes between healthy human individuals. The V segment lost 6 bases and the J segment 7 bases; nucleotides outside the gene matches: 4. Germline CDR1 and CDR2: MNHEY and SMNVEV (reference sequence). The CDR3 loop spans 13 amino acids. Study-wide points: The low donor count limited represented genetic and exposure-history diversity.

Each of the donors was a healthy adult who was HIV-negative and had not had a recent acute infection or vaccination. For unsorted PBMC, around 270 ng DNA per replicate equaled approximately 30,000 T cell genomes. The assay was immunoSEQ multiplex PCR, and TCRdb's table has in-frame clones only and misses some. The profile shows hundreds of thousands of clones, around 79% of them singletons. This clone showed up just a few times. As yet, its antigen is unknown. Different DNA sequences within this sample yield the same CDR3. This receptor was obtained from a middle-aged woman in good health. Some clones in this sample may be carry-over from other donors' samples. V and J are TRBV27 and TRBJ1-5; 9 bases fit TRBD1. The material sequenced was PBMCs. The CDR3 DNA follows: TGTGCCAGCAGGGGACAGGGTGGACAGCCCCAGCATTTT. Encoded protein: CASRGQGGQPQHF.